Shown below are 5 T cell receptor beta chains from a single sample sequenced in a study of blood T cell repertoires in COVID-19. Data came from immunoSEQ multiplex PCR; TCRdb stores just in-frame clones and leaves some out. The repertoire holds approximately 190,000 clones, with over 80% as singletons. Sequenced input: PBMCs or T cells enriched from blood (not recorded which). All receptors derive from a woman in her 30s who had been exposed to COVID-19.

V and J are TRBV11-2 and TRBJ2-3, with D perhaps matching TRBD2 (6 bases). Trimming cost V 1 base and J 2 bases, with 13 bases left between them. The CDR3 length is 16 residues. Germline values: CDR1 SGHAT, CDR2 FQNNGV. The CDR3 nucleotides read TGTGCCAGCAGCTTAGGAGTAGCGGACTACACAGATACGCAGTATTTT. Translation gives CASSLGVADYTDTQYF.

The chain carries TRBV29-1 and TRBJ1-5, with TRBD1 matching 7 bases. The J segment lost 0 bases and the V segment lost 8 bases, leaving 10 bases of the junction unmatched. This CDR3 is 15 amino acids long. Germline V gene sequence: CDR1 SQVTM, CDR2 ANQGSEA. CDR3 nucleotides: TGCAGCCCCATTGGGACAGCGTATAGCAATCAGCCCCAGCATTTT. Its protein product is CSPIGTAYSNQPQHF.

In DNA, the CDR3 is TGTGCCAGCAGTTCAGGGGACATAAGCAATCAGCCCCAGCATTTT. It yields the protein CASSSGDISNQPQHF. V is TRBV21-1 and J is TRBJ1-5; the DNA was not used to check the table's D call, TRBD1. TRBV21-1 corresponds to a pseudogene. The CDR3 totals 15 residues.

The chain links TRBV18 to TRBJ1-1; maybe TRBD1 (5 bases). From germline, CDR1 is KGHSH and CDR2 LQKENI. The CDR3 spans 16 residues. V lost 7 bases and J lost 1, with 19 bases in between. The CDR3 loop reads CASFSWGGGWNTEAFF. The CDR3 DNA sequence: TGTGCCAGCTTCTCATGGGGCGGGGGATGGAACACTGAAGCTTTCTTT.

The chain links TRBV11-2 to TRBJ2-1, with 8 bases aligning to TRBD2. Germline loops: CDR1 SGHAT, CDR2 FQNNGV. Trimming took 0 bases from V and 4 from J; bases not matched to a gene: 2. This CDR3 contains 15 residues. The CDR3 DNA follows: TGTGCCAGCAGCTTAGAAAAGCGGGGGTACAATGAGCAGTTCTTC. It codes for CASSLEKRGYNEQFF. Full variable domain (remainder filled in from reference TRBV11-2 and TRBJ2-1): EAGVAQSPRYKIIEKRQSVAFWCNPISGHATLYWYQQILGQGPKLLIQFQNNGVVDDSQLPKDRFSAERLKGVDSTLKIQPAKLEDSAVYLCASSLEKRGYNEQFFGPGTRLTVL.